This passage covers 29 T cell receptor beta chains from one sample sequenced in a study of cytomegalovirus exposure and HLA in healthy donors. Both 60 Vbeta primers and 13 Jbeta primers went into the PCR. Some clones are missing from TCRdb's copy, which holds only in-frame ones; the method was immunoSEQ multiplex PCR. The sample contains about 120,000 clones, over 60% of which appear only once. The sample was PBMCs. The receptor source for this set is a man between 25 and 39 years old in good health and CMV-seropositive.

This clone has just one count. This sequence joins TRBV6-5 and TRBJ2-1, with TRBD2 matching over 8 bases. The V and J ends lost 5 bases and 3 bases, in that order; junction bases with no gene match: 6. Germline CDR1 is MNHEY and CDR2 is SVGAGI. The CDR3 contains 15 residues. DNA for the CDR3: TGTGCCAGCAGTCTGCGGGGGGACCGCTACAATGAGCAGTTCTTC. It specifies CASSLRGDRYNEQFF.

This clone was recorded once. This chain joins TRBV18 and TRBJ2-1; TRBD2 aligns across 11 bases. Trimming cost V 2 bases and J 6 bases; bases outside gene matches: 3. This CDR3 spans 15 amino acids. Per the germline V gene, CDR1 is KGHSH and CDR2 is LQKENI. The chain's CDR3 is CASSPSLAGGNEQFF. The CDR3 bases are TGTGCCAGCTCACCATCGCTAGCGGGGGGCAATGAGCAGTTCTTC. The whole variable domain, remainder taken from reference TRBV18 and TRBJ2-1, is NAGVMQNPRHLVRRRGQEARLRCSPMKGHSHVYWYRQLPEEGLKFMVYLQKENIIDESGMPKERFSAEFPKEGPSILRIQQVVRGDSAAYFCASSPSLAGGNEQFFGPGTRLTVL.

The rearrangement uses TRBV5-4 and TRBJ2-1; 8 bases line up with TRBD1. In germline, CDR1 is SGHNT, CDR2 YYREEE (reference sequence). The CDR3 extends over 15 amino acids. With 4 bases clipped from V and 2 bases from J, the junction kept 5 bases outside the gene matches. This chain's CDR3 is CASSARQGTYNEQFF. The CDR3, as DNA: TGTGCCAGCAGCGCCCGACAGGGGACCTACAATGAGCAGTTCTTC.

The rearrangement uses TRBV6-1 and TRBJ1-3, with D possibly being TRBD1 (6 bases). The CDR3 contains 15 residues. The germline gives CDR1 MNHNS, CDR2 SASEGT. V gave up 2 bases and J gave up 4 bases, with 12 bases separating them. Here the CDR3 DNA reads TGTGCCAGCAGTGAATCCGGGGGGCAGGGAAACACCATATATTTT. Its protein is CASSESGGQGNTIYF.

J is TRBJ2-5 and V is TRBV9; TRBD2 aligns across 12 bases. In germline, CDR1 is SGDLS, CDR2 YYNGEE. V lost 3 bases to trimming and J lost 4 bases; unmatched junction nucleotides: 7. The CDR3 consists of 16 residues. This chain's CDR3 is CASSELAGGYPETQYF. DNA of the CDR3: TGTGCCAGCAGCGAACTAGCGGGGGGCTACCCAGAGACCCAGTACTTC.

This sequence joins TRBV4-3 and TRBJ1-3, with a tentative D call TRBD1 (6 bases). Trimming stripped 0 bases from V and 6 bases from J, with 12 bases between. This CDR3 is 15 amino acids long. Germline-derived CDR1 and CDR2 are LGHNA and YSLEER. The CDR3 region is CASSQDWGRENTIYF. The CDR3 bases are TGCGCCAGCAGCCAAGATTGGGGGCGTGAAAACACCATATATTTT.

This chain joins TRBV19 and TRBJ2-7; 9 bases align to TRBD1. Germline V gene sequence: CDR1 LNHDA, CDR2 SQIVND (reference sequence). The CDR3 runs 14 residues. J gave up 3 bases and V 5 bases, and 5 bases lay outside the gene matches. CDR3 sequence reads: CASSPGQGNYEQYF. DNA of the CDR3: TGTGCCAGTAGTCCGGGACAGGGAAACTACGAGCAGTACTTC.

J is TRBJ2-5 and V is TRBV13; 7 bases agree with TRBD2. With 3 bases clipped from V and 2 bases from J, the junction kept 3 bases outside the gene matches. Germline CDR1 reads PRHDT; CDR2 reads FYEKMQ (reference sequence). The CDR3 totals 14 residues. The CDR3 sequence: CASSFGTTQETQYF. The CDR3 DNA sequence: TGTGCCAGCAGCTTCGGGACTACACAAGAGACCCAGTACTTC.

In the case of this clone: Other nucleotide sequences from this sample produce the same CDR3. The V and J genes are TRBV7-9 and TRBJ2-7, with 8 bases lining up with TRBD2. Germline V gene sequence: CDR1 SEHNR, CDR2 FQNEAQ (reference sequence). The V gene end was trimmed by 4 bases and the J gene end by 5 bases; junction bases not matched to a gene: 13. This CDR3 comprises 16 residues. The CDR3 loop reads CASSSLTGAGVHEQYF. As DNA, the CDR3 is TGTGCCAGCAGCTCCCTGACTGGAGCGGGGGTGCACGAGCAGTACTTC.

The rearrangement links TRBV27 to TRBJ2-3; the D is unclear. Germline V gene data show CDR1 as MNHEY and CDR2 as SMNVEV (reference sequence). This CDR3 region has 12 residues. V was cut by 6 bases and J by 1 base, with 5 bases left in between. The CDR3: CASSRGTDTQYF. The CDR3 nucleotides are TGTGCCAGCAGCCGGGGCACAGATACGCAGTATTTT.

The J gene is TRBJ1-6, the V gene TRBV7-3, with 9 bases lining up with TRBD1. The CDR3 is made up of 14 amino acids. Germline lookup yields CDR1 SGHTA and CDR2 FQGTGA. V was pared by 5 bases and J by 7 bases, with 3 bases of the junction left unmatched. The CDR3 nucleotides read TGTGCCAGCAGCGAAGGGACAGGGAATTCACCCCTCCACTTT. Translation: CASSEGTGNSPLHF.

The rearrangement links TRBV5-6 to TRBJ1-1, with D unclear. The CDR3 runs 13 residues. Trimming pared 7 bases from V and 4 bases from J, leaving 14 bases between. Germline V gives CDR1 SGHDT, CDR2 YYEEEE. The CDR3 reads CASLMGEATEAFF. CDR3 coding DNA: TGTGCCAGCCTCATGGGTGAGGCCACTGAAGCTTTCTTT.

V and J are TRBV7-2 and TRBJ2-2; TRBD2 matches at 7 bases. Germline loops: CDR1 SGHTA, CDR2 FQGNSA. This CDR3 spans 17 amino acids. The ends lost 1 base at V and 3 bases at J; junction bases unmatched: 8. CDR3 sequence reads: CASSLVSVAGYTGELFF. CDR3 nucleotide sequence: TGTGCCAGCAGCTTAGTATCCGTAGCGGGCTACACCGGGGAGCTGTTTTTT.

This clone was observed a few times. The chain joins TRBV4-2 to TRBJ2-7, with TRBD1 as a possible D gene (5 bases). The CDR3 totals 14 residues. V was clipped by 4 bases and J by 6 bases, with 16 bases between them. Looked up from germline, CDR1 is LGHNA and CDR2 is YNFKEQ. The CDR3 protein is CASSPQGRVGEQYF. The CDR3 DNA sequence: TGTGCCAGCAGCCCTCAGGGCAGGGTGGGCGAGCAGTACTTC.

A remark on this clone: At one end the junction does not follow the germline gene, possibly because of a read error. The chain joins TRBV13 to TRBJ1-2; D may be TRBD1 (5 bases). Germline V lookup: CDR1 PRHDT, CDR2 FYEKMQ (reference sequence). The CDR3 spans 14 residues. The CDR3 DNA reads TGTGCCAGCAGTCCCGCCCAGGGTCTGTTCGGCTACCCCTTC. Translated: CASSPAQGLFGYPF.

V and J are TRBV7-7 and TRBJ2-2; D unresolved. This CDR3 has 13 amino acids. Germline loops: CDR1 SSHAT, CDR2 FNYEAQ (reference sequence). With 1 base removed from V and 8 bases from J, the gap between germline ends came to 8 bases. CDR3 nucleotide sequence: TGTGCCAGCAGCTTAGGACGAGCGGGGGAGCTGTTTTTT. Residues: CASSLGRAGELFF.

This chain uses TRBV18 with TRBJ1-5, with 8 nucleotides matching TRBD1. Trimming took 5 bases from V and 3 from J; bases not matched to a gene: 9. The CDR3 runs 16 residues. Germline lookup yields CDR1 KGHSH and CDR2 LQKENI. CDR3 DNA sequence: TGTGCCAGCTCATCAGGACAGGGATCCCCCAATCAGCCCCAGCATTTT. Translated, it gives CASSSGQGSPNQPQHF.

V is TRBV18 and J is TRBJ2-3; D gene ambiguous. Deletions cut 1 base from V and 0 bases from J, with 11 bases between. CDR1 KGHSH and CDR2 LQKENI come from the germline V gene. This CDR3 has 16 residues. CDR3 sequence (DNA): TGTGCCAGCTCACCACGCACTACCACTAGCACAGATACGCAGTATTTT. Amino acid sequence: CASSPRTTTSTDTQYF. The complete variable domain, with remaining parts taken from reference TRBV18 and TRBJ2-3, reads NAGVMQNPRHLVRRRGQEARLRCSPMKGHSHVYWYRQLPEEGLKFMVYLQKENIIDESGMPKERFSAEFPKEGPSILRIQQVVRGDSAAYFCASSPRTTTSTDTQYFGPGTRLTVL.

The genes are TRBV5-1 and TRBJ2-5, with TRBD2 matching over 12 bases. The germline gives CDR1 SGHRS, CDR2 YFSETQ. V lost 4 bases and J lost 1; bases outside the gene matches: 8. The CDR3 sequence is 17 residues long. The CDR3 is CASSRGTSGSTQETQYF. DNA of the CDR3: TGCGCCAGCAGCCGGGGGACTAGCGGGTCCACCCAAGAGACCCAGTACTTC.

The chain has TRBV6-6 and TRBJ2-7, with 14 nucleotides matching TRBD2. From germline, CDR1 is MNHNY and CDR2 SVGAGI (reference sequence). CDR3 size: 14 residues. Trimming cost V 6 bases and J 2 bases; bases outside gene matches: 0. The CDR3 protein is CASRTSGGAYEQYF. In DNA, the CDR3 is TGTGCCAGCAGGACTAGCGGGGGGGCCTACGAGCAGTACTTC.

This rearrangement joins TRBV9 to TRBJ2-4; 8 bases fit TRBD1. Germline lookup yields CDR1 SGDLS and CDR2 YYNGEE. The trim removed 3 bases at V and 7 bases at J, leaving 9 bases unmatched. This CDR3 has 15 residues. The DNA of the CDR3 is TGTGCCAGCAGCGGAGGACAGGGACCAAGGAACATTCAGTACTTC. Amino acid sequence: CASSGGQGPRNIQYF.

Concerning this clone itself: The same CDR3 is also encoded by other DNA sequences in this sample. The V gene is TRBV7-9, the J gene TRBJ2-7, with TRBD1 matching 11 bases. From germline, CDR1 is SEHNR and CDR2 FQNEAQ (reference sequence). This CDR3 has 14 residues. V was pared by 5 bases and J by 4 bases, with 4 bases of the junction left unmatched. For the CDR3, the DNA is TGTGCCAGCAGCCCCCGGGACAGGGGGTACGAGCAGTACTTC. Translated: CASSPRDRGYEQYF. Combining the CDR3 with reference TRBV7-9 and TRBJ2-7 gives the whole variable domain DTGVSQNPRHKITKRGQNVTFRCDPISEHNRLYWYRQTLGQGPEFLTYFQNEAQLEKSRLLSDRFSAERPKGSFSTLEIQRTEQGDSAMYLCASSPRDRGYEQYFGPGTRLTVT.

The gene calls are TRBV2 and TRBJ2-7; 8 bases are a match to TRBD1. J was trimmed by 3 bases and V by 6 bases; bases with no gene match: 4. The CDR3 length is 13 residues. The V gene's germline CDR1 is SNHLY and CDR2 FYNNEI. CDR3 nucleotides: TGTGCCAGCAGGGCCGGGACAGGCTACGAGCAGTACTTC. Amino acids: CASRAGTGYEQYF. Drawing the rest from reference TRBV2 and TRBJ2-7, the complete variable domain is EPEVTQTPSHQVTQMGQEVILRCVPISNHLYFYWYRQILGQKVEFLVSFYNNEISEKSEIFDDQFSVERPDGSNFTLKIRSTKLEDSAMYFCASRAGTGYEQYFGPGTRLTVT.

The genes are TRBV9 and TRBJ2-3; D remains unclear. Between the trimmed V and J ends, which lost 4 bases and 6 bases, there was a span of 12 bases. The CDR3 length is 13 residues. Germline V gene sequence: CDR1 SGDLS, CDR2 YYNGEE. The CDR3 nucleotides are TGTGCCAGCAGCCCCCAGGTAACTGATACGCAGTATTTT. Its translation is CASSPQVTDTQYF. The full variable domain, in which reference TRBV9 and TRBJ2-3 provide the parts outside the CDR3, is DSGVTQTPKHLITATGQRVTLRCSPRSGDLSVYWYQQSLDQGLQFLIQYYNGEERAKGNILERFSAQQFPDLHSELNLSSLELGDSALYFCASSPQVTDTQYFGPGTRLTVL.

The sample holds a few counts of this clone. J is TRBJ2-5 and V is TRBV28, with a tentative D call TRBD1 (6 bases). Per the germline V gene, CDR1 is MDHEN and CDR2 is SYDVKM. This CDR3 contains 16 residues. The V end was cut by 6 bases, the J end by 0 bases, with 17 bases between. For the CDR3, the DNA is TGTGCCAGCAGCCCCCCGGGACACGTGTACCAAGAGACCCAGTACTTC. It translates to CASSPPGHVYQETQYF. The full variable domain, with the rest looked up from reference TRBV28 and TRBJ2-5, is DVKVTQSSRYLVKRTGEKVFLECVQDMDHENMFWYRQDPGLGLRLIYFSYDVKMKEKGDIPEGYSVSREKKERFSLILESASTNQTSMYLCASSPPGHVYQETQYFGPGTRLLVL.

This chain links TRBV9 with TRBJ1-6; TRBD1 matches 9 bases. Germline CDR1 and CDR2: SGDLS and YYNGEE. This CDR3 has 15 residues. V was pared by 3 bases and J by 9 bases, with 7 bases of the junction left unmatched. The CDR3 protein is CASSGITGGASPLHF. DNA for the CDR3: TGTGCCAGCAGCGGGATAACAGGGGGCGCTTCACCCCTCCACTTT.

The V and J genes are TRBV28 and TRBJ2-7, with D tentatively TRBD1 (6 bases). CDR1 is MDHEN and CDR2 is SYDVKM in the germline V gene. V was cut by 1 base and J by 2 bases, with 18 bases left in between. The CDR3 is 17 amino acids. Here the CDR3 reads CASSLFLTGMRTYEQYF. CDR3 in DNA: TGTGCCAGCAGTTTATTCCTTACAGGGATGAGAACCTACGAGCAGTACTTC.

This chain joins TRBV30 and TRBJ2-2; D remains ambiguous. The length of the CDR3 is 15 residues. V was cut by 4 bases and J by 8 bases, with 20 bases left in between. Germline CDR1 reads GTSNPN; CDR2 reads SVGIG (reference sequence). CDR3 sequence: CAWTERRSSGGELFF. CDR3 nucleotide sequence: TGTGCCTGGACAGAGCGTCGGTCCTCCGGTGGGGAGCTGTTTTTT.

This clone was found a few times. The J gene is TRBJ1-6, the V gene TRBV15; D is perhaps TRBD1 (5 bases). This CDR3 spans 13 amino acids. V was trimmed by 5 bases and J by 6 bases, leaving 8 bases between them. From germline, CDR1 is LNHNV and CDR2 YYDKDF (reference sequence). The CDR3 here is CATSATGNSPLHF. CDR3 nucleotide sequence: TGTGCCACCAGCGCAACAGGTAATTCACCCCTCCACTTT. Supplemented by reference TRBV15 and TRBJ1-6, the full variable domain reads DAMVIQNPRYQVTQFGKPVTLSCSQTLNHNVMYWYQQKSSQAPKLLFHYYDKDFNNEADTPDNFQSRRPNTSFCFLDIRSPGLGDTAMYLCATSATGNSPLHFGNGTRLTVT.